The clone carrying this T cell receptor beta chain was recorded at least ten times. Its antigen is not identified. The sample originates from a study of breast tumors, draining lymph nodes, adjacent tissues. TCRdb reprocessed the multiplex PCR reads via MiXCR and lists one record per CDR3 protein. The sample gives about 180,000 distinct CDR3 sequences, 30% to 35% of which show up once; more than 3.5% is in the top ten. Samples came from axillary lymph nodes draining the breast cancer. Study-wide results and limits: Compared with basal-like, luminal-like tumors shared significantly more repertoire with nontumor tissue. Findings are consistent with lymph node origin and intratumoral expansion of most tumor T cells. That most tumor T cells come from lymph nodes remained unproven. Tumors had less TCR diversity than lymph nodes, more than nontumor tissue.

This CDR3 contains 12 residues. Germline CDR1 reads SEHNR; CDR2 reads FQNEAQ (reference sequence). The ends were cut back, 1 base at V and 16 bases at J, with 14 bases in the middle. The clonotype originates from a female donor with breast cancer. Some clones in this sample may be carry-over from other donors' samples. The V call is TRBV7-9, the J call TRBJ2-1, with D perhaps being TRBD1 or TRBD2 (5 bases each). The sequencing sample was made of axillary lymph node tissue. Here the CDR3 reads CASSLEFQGEFF. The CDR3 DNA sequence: TGTGCCAGCAGCTTAGAATTCCAGGGAGAATTCTTC.